The clone carrying this T cell receptor (beta chain) was observed a few times. The antigen is unknown. The data were taken from a study of T-cell memory formation after mild COVID-19. TCR alpha and TCR beta cDNA libraries carrying sample barcodes and UMIs were produced by 5'RACE using constant-segment primers. Via MiXCR, TCRdb re-called the 5' RACE reads, giving one row per CDR3 protein. The data contain about 350,000 distinct CDR3 sequences, around a fifth of them seen just once; the ten biggest clones take up around 20%. General observations from the study: Among contracting clones, CD4+ were mainly CM/EM and CD8+ enriched in EMRA. The pre-infection memory compartment contained some responding clones, suggesting cross-reactive memory joined. Later expanders leaned CD4+, whereas clones that contracted between day 15 and 85 were balanced CD4/CD8.

The CDR3 length is 14 residues. J was trimmed by 7 bases and V by 8 bases; bases with no gene match: 8. The germline V gene has CDR1 LNHDA and CDR2 SQIVND (reference sequence). The TCR originated in a man younger than 35 who had mild COVID-19 (a few samples of this study predate the infection). Cell type and time point are not known. The gene calls are TRBV19 and TRBJ2-1; 10 positions agree with TRBD2. The sample taken for sequencing was PBMCs or a T cell subset sorted from them (not recorded which). The chain's CDR3 is CASRSSGGLNEQFF. The CDR3 DNA sequence: TGTGCCAGTCGGTCTAGCGGGGGCTTAAATGAGCAGTTCTTC.